This T cell receptor beta chain was sequenced for a study of cytotoxic CD8 clonotypes in ibrutinib-treated CLL. The germline V gene has CDR1 MDHEN and CDR2 SYDVKM. CDR3 size: 15 residues. Trimming cost V 6 bases and J 2 bases; bases outside gene matches: 6. Using immunoSEQ multiplex PCR, the repertoire was profiled, and TCRdb retains in-frame clones only, with some absent. The table shows about 140,000 clones, with around three quarters occurring only once. The genes are TRBV28 and TRBJ1-5, with 8 bases identical to TRBD1. The TCR comes from a human donor with chronic lymphocytic leukemia. Sequencing used PBMCs, obtained after 12 months of ibrutinib treatment. The CDR3 here is CASRGAGGGNQPQHF. In nucleotides, the CDR3 is TGTGCCAGCAGAGGAGCAGGGGGCGGCAATCAGCCCCAGCATTTT. The entire variable domain, with the rest obtained from reference TRBV28 and TRBJ1-5, is as follows: DVKVTQSSRYLVKRTGEKVFLECVQDMDHENMFWYRQDPGLGLRLIYFSYDVKMKEKGDIPEGYSVSREKKERFSLILESASTNQTSMYLCASRGAGGGNQPQHFGDGTRLSIL.